This T cell receptor beta chain was documented in a study of shared clonotypes between healthy human individuals. The CDR3 totals 17 residues. The germline CDR1 and CDR2 sequences are SGHNT and YENEEA. J was trimmed by 6 bases and V by 0 bases; bases with no gene match: 9. Researchers divided each subset's genomic DNA evenly across several immunoSEQ plates. TCRdb's table, derived via immunoSEQ multiplex PCR, lists solely in-frame clones and lacks some. The repertoire holds under 600,000 clones, with about 80% as singletons. The chain combines TRBV11-3 with TRBJ2-3; 10 positions match TRBD2. This TCR derives from a woman aged 40 to 55 in good health. Some clones in this sample may be carry-over from other donors' samples. The sample was PBMCs. CDR3 amino acids: CASSLDSGLAATDTQYF. DNA for the CDR3: TGTGCCAGCAGCTTAGACTCAGGACTAGCGGCTACCGATACGCAGTATTTT. Full variable domain (remainder filled in from reference TRBV11-3 and TRBJ2-3): EAGVVQSPRYKIIEKKQPVAFWCNPISGHNTLYWYLQNLGQGPELLIRYENEEAVDDSQLPKDRFSAERLKGVDSTLKIQPAELGDSAVYLCASSLDSGLAATDTQYFGPGTRLTVL.